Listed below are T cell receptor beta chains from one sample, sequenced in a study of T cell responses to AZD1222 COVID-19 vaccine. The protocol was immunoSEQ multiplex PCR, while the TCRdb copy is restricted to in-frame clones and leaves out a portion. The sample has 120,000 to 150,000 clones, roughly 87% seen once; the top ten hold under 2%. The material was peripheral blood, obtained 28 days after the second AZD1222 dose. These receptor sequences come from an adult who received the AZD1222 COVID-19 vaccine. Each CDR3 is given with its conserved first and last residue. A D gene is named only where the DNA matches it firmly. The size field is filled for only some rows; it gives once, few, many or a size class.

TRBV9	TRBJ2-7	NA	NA	CASSPGGQGLSYEQYF	TGTGCCAGCAGCCCCGGCGGGCAGGGGTTGTCCTACGAGCAGTACTTC
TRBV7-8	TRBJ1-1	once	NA	CASSQFAGGMNTEAFF	TGTGCCAGCAGCCAGTTCGCCGGAGGGATGAACACTGAAGCTTTCTTT
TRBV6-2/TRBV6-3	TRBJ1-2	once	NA	CASSRTEGYFYGYTF	TGTGCCAGCAGCCGAACCGAGGGGTATTTCTATGGCTACACCTTC
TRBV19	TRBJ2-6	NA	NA	CASSMILTRPGANVLTF	TGTGCCAGTAGTATGATCCTGACCCGCCCTGGGGCCAACGTCCTGACTTTC
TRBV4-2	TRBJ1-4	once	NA	CASSQESQVLFF	TGTGCCAGCAGCCAAGAGTCGCAGGTACTGTTTTTT
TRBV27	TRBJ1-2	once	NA	CASSFSWAGANYGYTF	TGTGCCAGCAGTTTTAGTTGGGCAGGGGCTAACTATGGCTACACCTTC
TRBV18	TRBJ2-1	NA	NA	CASSPMGSQANEQFF	TGTGCCAGCTCACCAATGGGAAGTCAAGCCAATGAGCAGTTCTTC
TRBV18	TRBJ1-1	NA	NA	CASSPRTDNTEAFF	TGTGCCAGCTCACCTCGGACAGATAACACTGAAGCTTTCTTT
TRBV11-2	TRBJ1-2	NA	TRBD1	CASSTQGGTRGYTF	TGTGCCAGCAGCACACAGGGGGGGACGCGCGGCTACACCTTC
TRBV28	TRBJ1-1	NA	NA	CASSSPAGSLNTEAFF	TGTGCCAGCAGTTCTCCAGCCGGGTCTCTGAACACTGAAGCTTTCTTT
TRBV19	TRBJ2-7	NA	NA	CASSGTLTYEQYF	TGTGCCAGTAGTGGGACTCTTACTTACGAGCAGTACTTC
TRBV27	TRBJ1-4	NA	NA	CASRGVGEKLFF	TGTGCCAGCAGGGGGGTAGGCGAAAAACTGTTTTTT
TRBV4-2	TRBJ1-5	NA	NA	CASSQVPPSNQPQHF	TGTGCCAGCAGCCAAGTACCTCCGAGCAATCAGCCCCAGCATTTT
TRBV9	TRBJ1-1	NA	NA	CASSVAVDSTYEAFF	TGTGCCAGCAGCGTAGCTGTCGACAGCACGTACGAAGCTTTCTTT
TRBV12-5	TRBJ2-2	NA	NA	CASGWGTGELFF	TGTGCTAGTGGATGGGGAACCGGGGAGCTGTTTTTT
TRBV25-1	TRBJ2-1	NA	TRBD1	CASRGQNENEQFF	TGTGCCAGTAGGGGACAGAACGAAAATGAGCAGTTCTTC
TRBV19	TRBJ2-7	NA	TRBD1	CASSISVRPAGGTYEQYF	TGTGCCAGTAGTATAAGTGTTCGGCCGGCAGGGGGTACCTACGAGCAGTACTTC
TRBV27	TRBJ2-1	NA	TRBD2	CASHHAGEYNEQFF	TGTGCCAGCCATCATGCGGGAGAGTACAATGAGCAGTTCTTC
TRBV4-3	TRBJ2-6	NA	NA	CASSQDSELSSGANVLTF	TGCGCCAGCAGCCAAGATAGTGAGTTAAGCTCTGGGGCCAACGTCCTGACTTTC
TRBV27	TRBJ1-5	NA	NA	CASSLSSGWSQHF	TGTGCCAGCAGTTTATCGTCTGGTTGGTCCCAGCATTTT
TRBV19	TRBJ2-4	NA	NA	CASSILLAKNIQYF	TGTGCCAGTAGTATACTCTTAGCCAAAAACATTCAGTACTTC
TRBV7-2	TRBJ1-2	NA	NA	CASSLVLGYGYTF	TGTGCCAGCAGCTTAGTCTTGGGCTATGGCTACACCTTC
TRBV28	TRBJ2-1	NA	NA	CASSLGRNEQFF	TGTGCCAGCAGTTTAGGGAGAAATGAGCAGTTCTTC
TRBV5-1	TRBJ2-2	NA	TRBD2	CASNPLAGAGTGELFF	TGCGCCAGCAACCCTCTAGCGGGGGCGGGGACCGGGGAGCTGTTTTTT
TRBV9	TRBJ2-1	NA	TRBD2	CASSESGAYNEQFF	TGTGCCAGCAGCGAAAGCGGGGCGTACAATGAGCAGTTCTTC
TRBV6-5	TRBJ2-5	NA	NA	CASRRDQETQYF	TGTGCCAGCAGGAGGGACCAAGAGACCCAGTACTTC
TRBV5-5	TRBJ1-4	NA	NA	CASSAGGSNEKLFF	TGTGCCAGCAGCGCCGGGGGCTCTAATGAAAAACTGTTTTTT
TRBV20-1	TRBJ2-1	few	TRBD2	CSASELAGGPGDEQFF	TGCAGTGCTAGTGAACTAGCGGGAGGGCCGGGGGATGAGCAGTTCTTC
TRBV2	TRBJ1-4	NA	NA	CASTRKSSVAEKLFF	TGTGCCAGCACCCGAAAGTCTTCGGTGGCAGAAAAACTGTTTTTT
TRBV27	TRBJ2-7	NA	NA	CASRNRAGTWVEQYF	TGTGCCAGTCGCAATCGTGCAGGTACTTGGGTTGAGCAGTACTTC
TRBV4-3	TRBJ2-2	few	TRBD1	CASSQSHRGTGELFF	TGCGCCAGCAGCCAATCTCACAGGGGGACCGGGGAGCTGTTTTTT
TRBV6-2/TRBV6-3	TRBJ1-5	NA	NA	CASSPGPQLRGQPQHF	TGTGCCAGCAGTCCCGGCCCGCAGCTCAGGGGTCAGCCCCAGCATTTT
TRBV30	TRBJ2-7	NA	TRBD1	CAWSRWTGSSYEQYF	TGTGCCTGGAGTAGGTGGACAGGGAGCTCCTACGAGCAGTACTTC
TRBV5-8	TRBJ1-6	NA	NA	CASSYSGGVWNSPLHF	TGTGCCAGCAGCTACTCCGGGGGGGTCTGGAATTCACCCCTCCACTTT
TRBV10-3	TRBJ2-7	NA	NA	CAISEAAPVSYEQYF	TGTGCCATCAGTGAGGCCGCTCCCGTGAGCTACGAGCAGTACTTC
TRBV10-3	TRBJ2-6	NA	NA	CATRDSGANVLTF	TGTGCCACCAGGGACTCTGGGGCCAACGTCCTGACTTTC
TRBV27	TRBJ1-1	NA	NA	CASSSDAGDMNTEAFF	TGTGCCAGCAGCTCGGACGCCGGAGACATGAACACTGAAGCTTTCTTT
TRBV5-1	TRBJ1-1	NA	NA	CASSLHGGAGTEAFF	TGCGCCAGCAGCCTCCACGGGGGTGCGGGCACTGAAGCTTTCTTT
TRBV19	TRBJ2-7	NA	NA	CASSPSPVSYEQYF	TGTGCCAGTAGCCCCTCGCCCGTATCCTACGAGCAGTACTTC
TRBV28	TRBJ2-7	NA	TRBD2	CASSLSGVLEQYF	TGTGCCAGCAGCCTGAGCGGGGTACTCGAGCAGTACTTC
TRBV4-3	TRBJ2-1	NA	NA	CASSQETRTSWQFF	TGCGCCAGCAGCCAAGAAACCCGGACGTCTTGGCAGTTCTTC
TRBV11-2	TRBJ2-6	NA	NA	CASSSRQGLNSGANVLTF	TGTGCCAGCAGCTCCCGTCAGGGACTCAACTCTGGGGCCAACGTCCTGACTTTC
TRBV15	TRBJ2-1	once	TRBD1	CATSGGQGIRVLYNEQFF	TGTGCCACCAGCGGTGGACAGGGGATCAGGGTCCTCTACAATGAGCAGTTCTTC
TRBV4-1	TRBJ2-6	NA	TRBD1	CASSSTGDVGSGANVLTF	TGCGCCAGCAGCTCGACAGGGGATGTCGGCTCTGGGGCCAACGTCCTGACTTTC
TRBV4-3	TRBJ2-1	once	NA	CASSQEGGEGQSMNEQFF	TGCGCCAGCAGCCAAGAAGGAGGGGAGGGACAGTCAATGAATGAGCAGTTCTTC
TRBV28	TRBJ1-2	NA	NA	CASSLNPDYGYTF	TGTGCCAGCAGTTTAAACCCAGACTATGGCTACACCTTC
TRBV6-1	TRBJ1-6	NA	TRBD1	CASSEPGTGGPLHF	TGTGCCAGCAGTGAACCCGGGACAGGGGGTCCCCTCCACTTT
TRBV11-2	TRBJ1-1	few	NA	CASSSQSRMNTEAFF	TGTGCCAGCAGCTCTCAGTCCAGAATGAACACTGAAGCTTTCTTT
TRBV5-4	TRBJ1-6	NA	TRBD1	CASSLSGGAAPLHF	TGTGCCAGCAGCTTGTCAGGGGGAGCGGCACCCCTCCACTTT
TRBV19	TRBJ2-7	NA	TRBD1	CASSILASAVTLWGQGTAPEQYF	TGTGCCAGTAGTATTTTGGCGTCGGCTGTAACATTGTGGGGACAGGGAACTGCTCCCGAGCAGTACTTC
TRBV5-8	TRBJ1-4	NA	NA	CASSLSGALGFNEKLFF	TGTGCCAGCAGCTTAAGTGGGGCCCTGGGATTTAATGAAAAACTGTTTTTT
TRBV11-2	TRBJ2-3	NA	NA	CASSLDRSRLPDTQYF	TGTGCCAGCAGCTTAGATCGGAGTAGGCTCCCGGATACGCAGTATTTT
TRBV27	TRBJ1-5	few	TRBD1	CASSPLYGQGRLSNQPQHF	TGTGCCAGCAGTCCCCTATATGGACAGGGTCGGTTGAGCAATCAGCCCCAGCATTTT
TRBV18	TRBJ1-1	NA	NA	CASSPPSRENTEAFF	TGTGCCAGCTCACCACCGTCCAGGGAGAACACTGAAGCTTTCTTT